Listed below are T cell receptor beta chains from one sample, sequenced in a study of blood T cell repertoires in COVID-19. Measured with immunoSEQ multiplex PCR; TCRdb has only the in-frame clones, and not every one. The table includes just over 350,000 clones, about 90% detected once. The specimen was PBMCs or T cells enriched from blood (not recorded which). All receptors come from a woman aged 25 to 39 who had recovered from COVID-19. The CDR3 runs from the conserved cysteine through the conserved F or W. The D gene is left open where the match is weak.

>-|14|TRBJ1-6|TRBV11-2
TGTGCCAGCAGCTTGACTTTTACCAATTCACCCCTCCACTTT
CASSLTFTNSPLHF
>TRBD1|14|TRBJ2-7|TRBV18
TGTGCCAGCTCACCGACAGGGAGCTCCTACGAGCAGTACTTC
CASSPTGSSYEQYF
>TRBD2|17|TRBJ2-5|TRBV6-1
TGTGCCAGCAGTGCCTGGGTGACTAGCGGGACTGGGGAGACCCAGTACTTC
CASSAWVTSGTGETQYF
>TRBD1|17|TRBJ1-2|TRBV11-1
TGTGCCAGCAGCTTAGCGAGTCGGCAGGGGGCGAACTATGGCTACACCTTC
CASSLASRQGANYGYTF
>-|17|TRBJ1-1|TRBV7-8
TGTGCCAGCAGCTTAGAGGGGGTCAGCCTCATGAACACTGAAGCTTTCTTT
CASSLEGVSLMNTEAFF
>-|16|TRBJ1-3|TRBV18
TGTGCCAGCTCACCAATGCCAACAGGGTCTGGAAACACCATATATTTT
CASSPMPTGSGNTIYF
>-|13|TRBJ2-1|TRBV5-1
TGCGCCAGCAGCTTGAGTGGAGGCAATGAGCAGTTCTTC
CASSLSGGNEQFF
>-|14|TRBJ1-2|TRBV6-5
TGTGCCAGCAGTTACGGGGTGGGCCGGGGAGGCTACACCTTC
CASSYGVGRGGYTF
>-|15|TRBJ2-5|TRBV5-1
TGCGCCAGCAGCTTGGCCCCGGGGTTCCAAGAGACCCAGTACTTC
CASSLAPGFQETQYF
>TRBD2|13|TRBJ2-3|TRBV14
TGTGCCAGCAGAATAGCGGGTGCAGATACGCAGTATTTT
CASRIAGADTQYF
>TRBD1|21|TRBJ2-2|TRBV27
TGTGCCAGCAGTTTATTAAATCGCCCGGACAGGGGGCGTTGGGACACCGGGGAGCTGTTTTTT
CASSLLNRPDRGRWDTGELFF
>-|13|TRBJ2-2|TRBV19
TGTGCCAGTACCCCAGGGAACACCGGGGAGCTGTTTTTT
CASTPGNTGELFF
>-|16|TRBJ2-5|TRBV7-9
TGTGCCAGCAGCTTAGGTATGTTGGGGGGCCAAGAGACCCAGTACTTC
CASSLGMLGGQETQYF
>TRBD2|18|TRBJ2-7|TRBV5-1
TGCGCCAGCAGCTTGGAACTAGCGGGAGGTATGAGCTCCTACGAGCAGTACTTC
CASSLELAGGMSSYEQYF
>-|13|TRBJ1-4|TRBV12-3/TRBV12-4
TGTGCCAGCAGTTGGAGAACGAATGAAAAACTGTTTTTT
CASSWRTNEKLFF